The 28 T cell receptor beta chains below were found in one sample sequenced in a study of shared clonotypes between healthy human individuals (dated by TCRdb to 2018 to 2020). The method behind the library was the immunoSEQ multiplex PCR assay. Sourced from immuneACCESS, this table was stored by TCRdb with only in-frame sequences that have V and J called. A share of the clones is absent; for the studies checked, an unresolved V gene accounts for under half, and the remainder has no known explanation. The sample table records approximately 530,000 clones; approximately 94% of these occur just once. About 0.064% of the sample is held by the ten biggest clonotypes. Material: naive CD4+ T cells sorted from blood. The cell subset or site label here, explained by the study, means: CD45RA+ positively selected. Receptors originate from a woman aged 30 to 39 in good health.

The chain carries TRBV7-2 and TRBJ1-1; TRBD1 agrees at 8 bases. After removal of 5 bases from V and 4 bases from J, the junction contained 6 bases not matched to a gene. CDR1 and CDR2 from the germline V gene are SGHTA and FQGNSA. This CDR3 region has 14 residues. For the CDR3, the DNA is TGTGCCAGCAGCACCTGGACAGGGTCCACTGAAGCTTTCTTT. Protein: CASSTWTGSTEAFF. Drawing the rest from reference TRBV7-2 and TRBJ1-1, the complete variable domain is GAGVSQSPSNKVTEKGKDVELRCDPISGHTALYWYRQSLGQGLEFLIYFQGNSAPDKSGLPSDRFSAERTGGSVSTLTIQRTQQEDSAVYLCASSTWTGSTEAFFGQGTRLTVV.

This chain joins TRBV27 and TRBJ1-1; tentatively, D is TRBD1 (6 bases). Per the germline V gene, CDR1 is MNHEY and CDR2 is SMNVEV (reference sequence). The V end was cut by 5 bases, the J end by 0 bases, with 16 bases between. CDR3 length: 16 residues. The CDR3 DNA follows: TGTGCCAGCAGTCGCCAACAGGGATTCATGAACACTGAAGCTTTCTTT. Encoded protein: CASSRQQGFMNTEAFF.

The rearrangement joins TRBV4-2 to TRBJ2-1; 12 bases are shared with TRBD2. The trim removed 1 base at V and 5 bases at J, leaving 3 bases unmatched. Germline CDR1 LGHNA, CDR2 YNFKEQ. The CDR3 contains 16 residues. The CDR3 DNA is TGTGCCAGCAGCCAAGCATCTAGCGGGAGGGACAATGAGCAGTTCTTC. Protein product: CASSQASSGRDNEQFF.

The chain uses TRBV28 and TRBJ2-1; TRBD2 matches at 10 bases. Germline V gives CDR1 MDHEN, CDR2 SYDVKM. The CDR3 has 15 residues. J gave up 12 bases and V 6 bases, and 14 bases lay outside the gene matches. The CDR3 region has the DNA TGTGCCAGCAGGGTTAGGGCTAGCGGGAGCCCTGCGCAGTTCTTC. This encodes CASRVRASGSPAQFF. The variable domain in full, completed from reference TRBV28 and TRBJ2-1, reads DVKVTQSSRYLVKRTGEKVFLECVQDMDHENMFWYRQDPGLGLRLIYFSYDVKMKEKGDIPEGYSVSREKKERFSLILESASTNQTSMYLCASRVRASGSPAQFFGPGTRLTVL.

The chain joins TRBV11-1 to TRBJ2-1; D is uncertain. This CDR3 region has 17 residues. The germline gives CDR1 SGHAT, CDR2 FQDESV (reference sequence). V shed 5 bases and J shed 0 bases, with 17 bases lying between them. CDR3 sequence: CASSPAGVSSSYNEQFF. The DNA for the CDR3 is TGTGCCAGCAGCCCGGCTGGCGTATCTAGCTCCTACAATGAGCAGTTCTTC.

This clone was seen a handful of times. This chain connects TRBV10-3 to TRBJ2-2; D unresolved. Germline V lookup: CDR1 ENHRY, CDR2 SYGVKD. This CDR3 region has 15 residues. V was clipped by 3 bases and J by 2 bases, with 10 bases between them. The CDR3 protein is CAISDGTGNTGELFF. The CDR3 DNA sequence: TGTGCCATCAGTGACGGTACGGGCAACACCGGGGAGCTGTTTTTT.

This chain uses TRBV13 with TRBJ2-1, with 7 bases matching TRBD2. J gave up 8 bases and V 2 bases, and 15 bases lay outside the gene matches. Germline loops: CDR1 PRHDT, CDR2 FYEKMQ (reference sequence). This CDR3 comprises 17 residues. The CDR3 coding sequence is TGTGCCAGCAGCTTATTTCGGGCGGGGCCCGGGAGGTATGAGCAGTTCTTC. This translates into CASSLFRAGPGRYEQFF.

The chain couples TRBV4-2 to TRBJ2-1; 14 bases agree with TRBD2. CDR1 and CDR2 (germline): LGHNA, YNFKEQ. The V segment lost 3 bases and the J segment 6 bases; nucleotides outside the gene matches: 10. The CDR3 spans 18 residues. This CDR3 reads CASSHLFGTSGSSNEQFF. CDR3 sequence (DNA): TGTGCCAGCAGCCATCTTTTCGGGACTAGCGGGAGTTCCAATGAGCAGTTCTTC.

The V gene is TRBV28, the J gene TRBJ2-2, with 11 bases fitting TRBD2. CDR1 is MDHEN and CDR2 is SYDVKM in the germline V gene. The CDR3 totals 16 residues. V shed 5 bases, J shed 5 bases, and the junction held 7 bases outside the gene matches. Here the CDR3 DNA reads TGTGCCAGCAGTAGACTAGCGGGATTGGGAACCGGGGAGCTGTTTTTT. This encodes CASSRLAGLGTGELFF.

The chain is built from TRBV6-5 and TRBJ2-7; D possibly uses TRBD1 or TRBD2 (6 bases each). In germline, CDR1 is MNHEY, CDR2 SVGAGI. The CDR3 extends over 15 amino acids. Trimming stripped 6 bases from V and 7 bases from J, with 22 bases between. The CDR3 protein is CASSPDGEARGEQYF. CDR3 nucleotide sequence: TGTGCCAGCAGCCCGGACGGGGAGGCGAGGGGGGAGCAGTACTTC.

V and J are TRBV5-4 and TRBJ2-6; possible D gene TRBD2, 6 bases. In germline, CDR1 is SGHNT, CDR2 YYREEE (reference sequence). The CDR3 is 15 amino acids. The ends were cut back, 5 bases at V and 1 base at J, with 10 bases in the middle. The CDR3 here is CASSSGGSGANVLTF. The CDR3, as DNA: TGTGCCAGCAGTTCCGGGGGATCTGGGGCCAACGTCCTGACTTTC.

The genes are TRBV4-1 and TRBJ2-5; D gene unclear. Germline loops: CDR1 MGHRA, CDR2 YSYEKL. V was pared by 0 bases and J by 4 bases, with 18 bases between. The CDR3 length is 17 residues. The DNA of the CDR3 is TGCGCCAGCAGCCAAGATCGTTCCAGCGAGCTAGGAGAGACCCAGTACTTC. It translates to CASSQDRSSELGETQYF.

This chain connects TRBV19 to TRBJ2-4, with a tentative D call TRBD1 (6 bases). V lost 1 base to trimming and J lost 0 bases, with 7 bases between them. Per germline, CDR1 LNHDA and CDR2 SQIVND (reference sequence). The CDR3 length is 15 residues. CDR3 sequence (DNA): TGTGCCAGTAGTATAGGGACAGTAGCCAAAAACATTCAGTACTTC. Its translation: CASSIGTVAKNIQYF. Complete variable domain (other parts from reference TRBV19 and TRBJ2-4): DGGITQSPKYLFRKEGQNVTLSCEQNLNHDAMYWYRQDPGQGLRLIYYSQIVNDFQKGDIAEGYSVSREKKESFPLTVTSAQKNPTAFYLCASSIGTVAKNIQYFGAGTRLSVL.

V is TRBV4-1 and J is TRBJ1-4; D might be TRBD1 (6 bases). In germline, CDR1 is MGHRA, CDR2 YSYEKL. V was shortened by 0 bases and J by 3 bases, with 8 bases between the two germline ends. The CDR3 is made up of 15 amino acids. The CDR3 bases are TGCGCCAGCAGCCAAGACCCAGGGGCTAATGAAAAACTGTTTTTT. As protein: CASSQDPGANEKLFF.

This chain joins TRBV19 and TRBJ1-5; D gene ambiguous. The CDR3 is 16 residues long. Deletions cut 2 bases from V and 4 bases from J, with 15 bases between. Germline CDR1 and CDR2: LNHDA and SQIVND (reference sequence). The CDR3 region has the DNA TGTGCCAGTAGTATATGGTGGAGGCCCCTAAATCAGCCCCAGCATTTT. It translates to CASSIWWRPLNQPQHF.

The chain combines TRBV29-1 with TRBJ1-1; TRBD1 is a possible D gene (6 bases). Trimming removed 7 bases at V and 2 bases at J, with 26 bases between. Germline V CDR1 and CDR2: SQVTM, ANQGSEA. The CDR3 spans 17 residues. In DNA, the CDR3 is TGCAGCGACGGAAGCGGGCAGGGGCCTAATCCTAACACTGAAGCTTTCTTT. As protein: CSDGSGQGPNPNTEAFF.

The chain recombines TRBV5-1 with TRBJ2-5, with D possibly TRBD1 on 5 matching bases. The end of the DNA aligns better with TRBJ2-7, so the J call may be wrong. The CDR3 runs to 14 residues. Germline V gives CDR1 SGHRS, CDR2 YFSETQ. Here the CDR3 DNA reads TGCGCCAGCTCTGACAGAACCTCTGCCGGCGAGCAGTACTTC. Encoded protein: CASSDRTSAGEQYF.

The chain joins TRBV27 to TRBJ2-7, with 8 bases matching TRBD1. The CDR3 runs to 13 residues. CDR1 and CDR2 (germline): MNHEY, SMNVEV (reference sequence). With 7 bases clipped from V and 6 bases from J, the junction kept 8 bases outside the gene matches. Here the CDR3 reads CASKRTGQGEQYF. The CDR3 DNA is TGTGCCAGCAAACGGACAGGGCAAGGCGAGCAGTACTTC.

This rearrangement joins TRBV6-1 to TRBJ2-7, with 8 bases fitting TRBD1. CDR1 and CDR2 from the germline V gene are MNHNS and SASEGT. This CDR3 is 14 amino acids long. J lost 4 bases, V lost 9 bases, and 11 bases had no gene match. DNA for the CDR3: TGTGCCAGTGGCTGGACAGGGAACCCGTACGAGCAGTACTTC. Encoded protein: CASGWTGNPYEQYF.

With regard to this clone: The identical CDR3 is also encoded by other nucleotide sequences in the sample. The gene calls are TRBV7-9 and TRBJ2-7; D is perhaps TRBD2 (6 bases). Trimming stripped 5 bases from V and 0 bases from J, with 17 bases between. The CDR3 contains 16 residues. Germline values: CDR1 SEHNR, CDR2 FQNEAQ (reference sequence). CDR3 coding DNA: TGTGCCAGCAGCCCACGGGGGAGCCAAAGCTCCTACGAGCAGTACTTC. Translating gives CASSPRGSQSSYEQYF.

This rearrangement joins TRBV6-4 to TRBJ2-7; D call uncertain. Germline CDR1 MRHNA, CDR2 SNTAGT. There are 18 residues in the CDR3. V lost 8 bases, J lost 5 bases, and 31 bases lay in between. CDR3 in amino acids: CASVRPSVSGPVVHEQYF. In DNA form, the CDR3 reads TGTGCCAGCGTCCGTCCGAGTGTCTCCGGGCCTGTTGTTCACGAGCAGTACTTC.

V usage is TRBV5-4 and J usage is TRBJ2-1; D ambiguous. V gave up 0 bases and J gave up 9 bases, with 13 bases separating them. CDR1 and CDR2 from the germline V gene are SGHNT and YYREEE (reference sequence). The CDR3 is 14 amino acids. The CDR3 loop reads CASSLEGLGREQFF. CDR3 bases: TGTGCCAGCAGCTTGGAAGGGTTGGGTCGTGAGCAGTTCTTC.

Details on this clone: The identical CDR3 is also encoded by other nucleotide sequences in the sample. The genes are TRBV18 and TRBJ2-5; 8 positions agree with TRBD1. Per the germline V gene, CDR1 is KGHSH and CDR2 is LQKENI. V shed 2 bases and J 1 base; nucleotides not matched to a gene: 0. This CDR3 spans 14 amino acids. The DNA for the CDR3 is TGTGCCAGCTCACCAGGGACAGGCCAAGAGACCCAGTACTTC. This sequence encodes CASSPGTGQETQYF.

The CDR3 sequence: CASSQESSRTKSRRGYGYTF. The CDR3 region has the DNA TGCGCCAGCAGCCAAGAAAGTTCCCGGACAAAGAGCAGGCGGGGCTATGGCTACACCTTC. The chain links TRBV4-1 to TRBJ1-2; possibly TRBD1 for D (5 bases). CDR1 is MGHRA, CDR2 YSYEKL, per germline. This CDR3 comprises 20 residues. The V end was cut by 0 bases, the J end by 4 bases, with 27 bases between.

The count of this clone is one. The CDR3 reads CASSERTGPTEKLFF. DNA of the CDR3: TGTGCCAGCAGTGAAAGGACAGGCCCCACGGAAAAACTGTTTTTT. The chain has TRBV6-4 and TRBJ1-4; TRBD1 matches at 7 bases. CDR1 and CDR2 (germline): MRHNA, SNTAGT. This CDR3 region has 15 residues. Trimming at V came to 3 bases and at J to 8 bases, leaving 9 bases not matched to a gene.

The CDR3, as DNA: TGTGCCACCAGCAGAGAGGGTAGCGGGAGGGCCGTGTACTTC. Protein sequence: CATSREGSGRAVYF. The chain links TRBV15 to TRBJ2-7; 11 nucleotides align to TRBD2. Trimming cost V 0 bases and J 12 bases; bases outside gene matches: 7. This CDR3 contains 14 residues. Germline CDR1 is LNHNV and CDR2 is YYDKDF (reference sequence).

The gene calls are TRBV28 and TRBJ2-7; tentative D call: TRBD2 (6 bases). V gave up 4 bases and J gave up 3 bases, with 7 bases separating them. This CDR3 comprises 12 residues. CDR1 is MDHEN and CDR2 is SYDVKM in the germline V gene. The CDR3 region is CASSSGDYEQYF. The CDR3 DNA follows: TGTGCCAGCAGTTCGGGGGACTACGAGCAGTACTTC.

The CDR3 loop reads CASSDFDEQYF. CDR3 nucleotide sequence: TGTGCCAGCAGTGACTTCGACGAGCAGTACTTC. The rearrangement links TRBV2 to TRBJ2-7; D unclear. Trimming took off 3 bases at V and 5 bases at J, with 5 bases between the two ends. The germline gives CDR1 SNHLY, CDR2 FYNNEI. The CDR3 covers 11 residues.